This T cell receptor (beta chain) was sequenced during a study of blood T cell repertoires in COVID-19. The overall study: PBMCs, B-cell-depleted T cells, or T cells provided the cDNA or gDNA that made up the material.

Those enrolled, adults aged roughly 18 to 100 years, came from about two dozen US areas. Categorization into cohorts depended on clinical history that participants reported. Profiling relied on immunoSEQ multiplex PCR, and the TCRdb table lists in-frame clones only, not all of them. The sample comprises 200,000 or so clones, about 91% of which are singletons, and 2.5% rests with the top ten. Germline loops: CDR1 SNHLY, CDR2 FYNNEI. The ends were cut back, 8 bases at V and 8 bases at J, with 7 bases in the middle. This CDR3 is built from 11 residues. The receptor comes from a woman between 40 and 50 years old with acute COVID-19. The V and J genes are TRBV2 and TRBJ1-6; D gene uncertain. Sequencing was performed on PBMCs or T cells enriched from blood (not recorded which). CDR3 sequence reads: CASGLDSPLHF. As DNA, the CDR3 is TGTGCCAGCGGACTGGATTCACCCCTCCACTTT.